One sample yielded the 27 T cell receptor beta chains listed below, sequenced in a study of T-cell memory formation after mild COVID-19. TCRdb reprocessed the 5' RACE reads via MiXCR and lists one record per CDR3 protein. The repertoire holds fewer than 250,000 distinct CDR3 sequences, with approximately 20% as singletons. The sample consisted of PBMCs or a T cell subset sorted from them (not recorded which). These receptors were obtained from an adult woman who had mild COVID-19 (a few samples of this study predate the infection). Cell type and time point are not known.

This clonotype appeared many times. V usage is TRBV9 and J usage is TRBJ2-7; 9 positions agree with TRBD2. CDR1 is SGDLS and CDR2 is YYNGEE in the germline V gene. V trimming: 6 bases; J trimming: 0 bases; junction bases outside the gene matches: 4. CDR3 size: 14 residues. Here the CDR3 DNA reads TGTGCCAGCACCCGACTAGCGGCCTCCTACGAGCAGTACTTC. Its translation is CASTRLAASYEQYF.

This chain links TRBV5-1 with TRBJ2-7; D unclear. Germline V gives CDR1 SGHRS, CDR2 YFSETQ. The CDR3 has 12 residues. V lost 4 bases and J lost 6, with 11 bases in between. As DNA, the CDR3 is TGCGCCAGCAGCCCCTCCTTCGGCGAGCAGTACTTC. Its translation: CASSPSFGEQYF.

This clonotype was seen a few times. The chain links TRBV12-3 or TRBV12-4 to TRBJ1-2; D is possibly TRBD1 (5 bases). The CDR3 consists of 14 residues. V was pared by 4 bases and J by 1 base, with 10 bases between. The DNA for the CDR3 is TGTGCCAGCAGTTACCCGACAGTTAACTATGGCTACACCTTC. It yields the protein CASSYPTVNYGYTF.

In this sample, this clonotype turned up a few times. The genes are TRBV9 and TRBJ1-2, with 11 bases aligning to TRBD1. Germline V gene sequence: CDR1 SGDLS, CDR2 YYNGEE. CDR3 length: 15 amino acids. The V and J ends lost 5 bases and 7 bases, in that order; junction bases with no gene match: 10. CDR3 loop: CASRDPGQGDGGYTF. In DNA, the CDR3 is TGTGCCAGCAGAGACCCGGGACAGGGGGACGGTGGCTACACCTTC.

There are a few counts of this clonotype. V is TRBV20-1 and J is TRBJ2-1; 7 nucleotides match TRBD1. Trimming cost V 2 bases and J 2 bases; bases outside gene matches: 6. The germline CDR1 and CDR2 sequences are DFQATT and SNEGSKA (reference sequence). The CDR3 length is 15 residues. This CDR3 is CSARQTGSAYNEQFF. In DNA form, the CDR3 reads TGCAGTGCTAGACAGACAGGGAGCGCCTACAATGAGCAGTTCTTC.

This chain joins TRBV7-2 and TRBJ2-3, with D unresolved. Germline V gives CDR1 SGHTA, CDR2 FQGNSA. V lost 3 bases to trimming and J lost 0 bases, with 10 bases between them. This CDR3 region has 15 residues. This chain's CDR3 is CASSFAPGSTDTQYF. The DNA of the CDR3 is TGTGCCAGCAGCTTTGCCCCGGGTAGCACAGATACGCAGTATTTT.

This clonotype was counted only a few times. The chain has TRBV12-3 or TRBV12-4 and TRBJ1-1; 7 nucleotides match TRBD1. V trimming: 5 bases; J trimming: 1 base; junction bases outside the gene matches: 4. The CDR3 runs to 14 residues. The CDR3 spells CASSHRGPNTEAFF. CDR3 sequence (DNA): TGTGCCAGCAGTCACAGGGGCCCGAACACTGAAGCTTTCTTT.

A remark on this clonotype: The junction departs from the called germline gene at one end, perhaps through a read error. The chain uses TRBV2 and TRBJ2-3, with a possible D match to TRBD1 (6 bases). The germline V gene encodes CDR1 SNHLY and CDR2 FYNNEI. This CDR3 spans 15 amino acids. Written as DNA, the CDR3 is TGTGCCGGCAGGAACAGGGCGTGGGGCACAGATATGCAGTATTTT. It translates to CAGRNRAWGTDMQYF.

In its sample, this clonotype was seen many times. The V gene is TRBV5-1, the J gene TRBJ2-7, with TRBD1 matching over 11 bases. V lost 2 bases to trimming and J lost 2 bases; unmatched junction nucleotides: 6. Germline CDR1 is SGHRS and CDR2 is YFSETQ. The CDR3 length is 16 residues. CDR3 nucleotides: TGCGCCAGCAGCTTTTCGGACAGGGGGCAAACCTACGAGCAGTACTTC. Translation gives CASSFSDRGQTYEQYF.

J is TRBJ2-1 and V is TRBV7-9; no clear D gene. In germline, CDR1 is SEHNR, CDR2 FQNEAQ (reference sequence). This CDR3 contains 13 residues. Between the trimmed V and J ends, which lost 6 bases and 5 bases, there was a span of 11 bases. CDR3 in amino acids: CASRPESHNEQFF. CDR3 in DNA: TGTGCCAGCAGACCCGAGTCCCACAATGAGCAGTTCTTC.

The table lists this clonotype with many counts. The gene calls are TRBV19 and TRBJ1-2; weak D call: TRBD1 (5 bases). Trimming shortened V by 4 bases and J by 8 bases, and 14 bases separated the two germline ends. Per germline, CDR1 LNHDA and CDR2 SQIVND (reference sequence). The CDR3 extends over 13 amino acids. CDR3 protein: CASSSQGRRGYTF. The CDR3, as DNA: TGTGCCAGTAGTAGCCAGGGAAGACGAGGCTACACCTTC.

The chain recombines TRBV5-6 with TRBJ1-5; D is uncertain. The CDR3 runs to 18 residues. Germline assignment: CDR1 SGHDT and CDR2 YYEEEE. Trimming pared 0 bases from V and 6 bases from J, leaving 22 bases between. CDR3 residues: CASSLGQFLKGSGQPQHF. The CDR3 nucleotides read TGTGCCAGCAGCTTGGGTCAGTTCCTAAAGGGTTCGGGTCAGCCCCAGCATTTT. Full variable domain (remainder filled in from reference TRBV5-6 and TRBJ1-5): DAGVTQSPTHLIKTRGQQVTLRCSPKSGHDTVSWYQQALGQGPQFIFQYYEEEERQRGNFPDRFSGHQFPNYSSELNVNALLLGDSALYLCASSLGQFLKGSGQPQHFGDGTRLSIL.

V usage is TRBV20-1 and J usage is TRBJ2-3; D is ambiguous. CDR1 and CDR2 from the germline V gene are DFQATT and SNEGSKA (reference sequence). V was trimmed by 7 bases and J by 6 bases, leaving 14 bases between them. There are 12 residues in the CDR3. The CDR3 protein is CSGPDMADTQYF. The CDR3 nucleotides are TGCAGTGGCCCTGATATGGCGGATACGCAGTATTTT.

The chain joins TRBV29-1 to TRBJ1-2, with D maybe TRBD1 (6 bases). Germline V gives CDR1 SQVTM, CDR2 ANQGSEA. CDR3 size: 12 residues. V lost 4 bases and J lost 6, with 12 bases in between. CDR3 region: CSVAGQGNGYTF. The CDR3 nucleotides are TGCAGCGTTGCGGGCCAGGGGAATGGCTACACCTTC.

This clonotype was seen a few times. The CDR3, as DNA: TGCGCCAGCAGCTTGGGGGGCGAGGGAGCCTACAATGAGCAGTTCTTC. It yields the protein CASSLGGEGAYNEQFF. This sequence joins TRBV5-1 and TRBJ2-1; D tentatively fits TRBD1 or TRBD2 (5 bases each). The CDR3 consists of 16 residues. Germline V lookup: CDR1 SGHRS, CDR2 YFSETQ. The V gene lost 0 bases and the J gene lost 2 bases, with 12 bases spanning the gap.

The chain joins TRBV11-2 to TRBJ1-6; the match to TRBD1 covers 7 bases. The CDR3 has 14 residues. Germline V gene data show CDR1 as SGHAT and CDR2 as FQNNGV. V was pared by 5 bases and J by 6 bases, with 4 bases of the junction left unmatched. The CDR3 DNA is TGTGCCAGCAGCCAGACAGGGTTTAATTCACCCCTCCACTTT. This codes for CASSQTGFNSPLHF. Complete variable domain (other parts from reference TRBV11-2 and TRBJ1-6): EAGVAQSPRYKIIEKRQSVAFWCNPISGHATLYWYQQILGQGPKLLIQFQNNGVVDDSQLPKDRFSAERLKGVDSTLKIQPAKLEDSAVYLCASSQTGFNSPLHFGNGTRLTVT.

The J gene is TRBJ1-1, the V gene TRBV19; D perhaps matches TRBD1 (5 bases). Per the germline V gene, CDR1 is LNHDA and CDR2 is SQIVND (reference sequence). The CDR3 totals 13 residues. V lost 4 bases and J 4 bases, leaving 10 bases between the germline ends. This CDR3 reads CASSRSGGTEAFF. The CDR3 region has the DNA TGTGCCAGTAGTAGGTCGGGGGGCACTGAAGCTTTCTTT.

V gene TRBV25-1 combines with J gene TRBJ2-1, with D unclear. Per germline, CDR1 MGHDK and CDR2 SYGVNS. V lost 3 bases to trimming and J lost 4 bases, with 13 bases between them. The CDR3 spans 15 residues. The CDR3 sequence: CASSDPAQPYNEQFF. The CDR3, as DNA: TGTGCCAGCAGTGACCCGGCCCAACCATACAATGAGCAGTTCTTC. Filled out from reference TRBV25-1 and TRBJ2-1, the complete variable domain reads EADIYQTPRYLVIGTGKKITLECSQTMGHDKMYWYQQDPGMELHLIHYSYGVNSTEKGDLSSESTVSRIRTEHFPLTLESARPSHTSQYLCASSDPAQPYNEQFFGPGTRLTVL.

This clonotype occurred a few times. The chain joins TRBV5-1 to TRBJ2-5; TRBD2 aligns across 10 bases. After removal of 0 bases from V and 5 bases from J, the junction contained 7 bases not matched to a gene. CDR1 is SGHRS and CDR2 is YFSETQ in the germline V gene. The CDR3 has 16 amino acids. The CDR3 spells CASSLAPAGGQETQYF. Here the CDR3 DNA reads TGCGCCAGCAGCTTGGCCCCAGCGGGGGGGCAGGAGACCCAGTACTTC.

This clonotype was observed a few times. J is TRBJ2-5 and V is TRBV2; weak D call: TRBD1 (7 bases). The CDR3 spans 14 residues. V was clipped by 8 bases and J by 1 base, with 14 bases between them. CDR1 is SNHLY, CDR2 FYNNEI, per germline. This CDR3 reads CASSPGGLQETQYF. In DNA form, the CDR3 reads TGTGCCAGCTCCCCAGGGGGACTCCAAGAGACCCAGTACTTC.

This clonotype was counted between two and nine times. V gene TRBV5-5 combines with J gene TRBJ1-5; D gene uncertain. In germline, CDR1 is SGHKS, CDR2 YYEKEE (reference sequence). V was clipped by 1 base and J by 0 bases, with 2 bases between them. The length of the CDR3 is 13 residues. CDR3 nucleotide sequence: TGTGCCAGCAGCTTGTATAGCAATCAGCCCCAGCATTTT. This codes for CASSLYSNQPQHF.

This rearrangement joins TRBV25-1 to TRBJ2-4; TRBD2 agrees at 7 bases. Germline V gene data show CDR1 as MGHDK and CDR2 as SYGVNS. The CDR3 is 19 residues long. The trim removed 2 bases at V and 0 bases at J, leaving 13 bases unmatched. In DNA form, the CDR3 reads TGTGCCAGCAGTGAACCCATTCGTAGCGGGCCCCCAGCCAAAAACATTCAGTACTTC. Translating it yields CASSEPIRSGPPAKNIQYF.

The rearrangement joins TRBV12-3 or TRBV12-4 to TRBJ2-5; either TRBD1 or TRBD2 may supply D (5 bases each). CDR3 length equals 14 residues. Deletions cut 5 bases from V and 4 bases from J, with 14 bases between. The CDR3 nucleotides read TGTGCCAGCAGTATCAGGGTTGGGGGAGAGACCCAGTACTTC. This sequence encodes CASSIRVGGETQYF.

The V and J genes are TRBV10-3 and TRBJ2-7; D uncertain. V dropped 6 bases and J dropped 3 bases, with 9 bases sitting between them. The CDR3 contains 12 residues. The germline V gene has CDR1 ENHRY and CDR2 SYGVKD. In nucleotides, the CDR3 is TGTGCCATCAGCGAGAACGGCTACGAGCAGTACTTC. It is translated as CAISENGYEQYF.

With respect to this clonotype: With a much larger clone just one base away, this may be a read error. The chain combines TRBV27 with TRBJ1-2; no firm D call. The germline V gene encodes CDR1 MNHEY and CDR2 SMNVEV (reference sequence). The V end lost 6 bases, the J end lost 7 bases, and 18 bases lay between the germline ends. The CDR3 is 14 residues long. This chain's CDR3 is CASSQTWALGGYTF. CDR3 bases: TGTGCCAGCAGCCAGACATGGGCACTTGGTGGCTACACCTTC.

The chain couples TRBV4-3 to TRBJ2-4; 7 bases agree with TRBD1. CDR1 and CDR2 from the germline V gene are LGHNA and YSLEER. Germline trimming cut 4 bases from V and 10 bases from J; bases unmatched to any gene: 13. The CDR3 has 15 residues. The CDR3 loop reads CASSPSSGTAFIQYF. The DNA for the CDR3 is TGCGCCAGCAGCCCATCCTCCGGGACAGCCTTTATTCAGTACTTC.

The rearrangement links TRBV4-1 to TRBJ1-1; D call uncertain. The CDR3 runs to 13 residues. Trimming removed 4 bases at V and 6 bases at J, with 12 bases between. Germline values: CDR1 MGHRA, CDR2 YSYEKL. The CDR3 nucleotides are TGCGCCAGCAGCCCTAGGGAGGTGGCTGAAGCTTTCTTT. Translating gives CASSPREVAEAFF.